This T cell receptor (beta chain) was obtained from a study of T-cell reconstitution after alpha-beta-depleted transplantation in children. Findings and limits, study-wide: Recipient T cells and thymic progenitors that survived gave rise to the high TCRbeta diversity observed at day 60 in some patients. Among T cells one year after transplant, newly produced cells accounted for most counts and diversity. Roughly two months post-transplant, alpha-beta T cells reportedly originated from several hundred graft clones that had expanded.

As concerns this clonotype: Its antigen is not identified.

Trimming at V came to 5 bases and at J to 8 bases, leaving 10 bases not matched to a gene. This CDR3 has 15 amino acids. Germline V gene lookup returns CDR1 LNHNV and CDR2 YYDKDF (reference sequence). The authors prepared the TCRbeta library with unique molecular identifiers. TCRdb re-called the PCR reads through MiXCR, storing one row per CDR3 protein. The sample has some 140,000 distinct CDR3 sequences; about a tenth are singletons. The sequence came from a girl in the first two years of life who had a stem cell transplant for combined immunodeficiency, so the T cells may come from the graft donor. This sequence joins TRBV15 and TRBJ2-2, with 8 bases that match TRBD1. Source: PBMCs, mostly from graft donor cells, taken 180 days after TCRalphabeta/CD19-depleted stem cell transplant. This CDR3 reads CATSAGQGVWGELFF. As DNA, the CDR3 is TGTGCCACCAGCGCCGGACAGGGTGTATGGGGGGAGCTGTTTTTT. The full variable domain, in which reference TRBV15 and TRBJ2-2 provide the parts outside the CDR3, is DAMVIQNPRYQVTQFGKPVTLSCSQTLNHNVMYWYQQKSSQAPKLLFHYYDKDFNNEADTPDNFQSRRPNTSFCFLDIRSPGLGDTAMYLCATSAGQGVWGELFFGEGSRLTVL.